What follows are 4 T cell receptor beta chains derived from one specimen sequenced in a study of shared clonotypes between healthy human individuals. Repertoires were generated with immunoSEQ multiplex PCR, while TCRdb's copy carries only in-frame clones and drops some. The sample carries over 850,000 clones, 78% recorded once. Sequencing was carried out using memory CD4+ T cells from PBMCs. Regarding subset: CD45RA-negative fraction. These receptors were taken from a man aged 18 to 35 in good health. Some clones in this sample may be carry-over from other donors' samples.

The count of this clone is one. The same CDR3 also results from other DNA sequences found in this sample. The CDR3 region is CASSLLADSYNEQFF. The CDR3 DNA sequence: TGTGCCAGCAGCCTTCTAGCGGACTCCTACAATGAGCAGTTCTTC. The chain employs TRBV7-9 and TRBJ2-1; TRBD2 aligns across 7 bases. The V gene end was trimmed by 5 bases and the J gene end by 0 bases; junction bases not matched to a gene: 4. This CDR3 spans 15 amino acids. The V gene's germline CDR1 is SEHNR and CDR2 FQNEAQ (reference sequence).

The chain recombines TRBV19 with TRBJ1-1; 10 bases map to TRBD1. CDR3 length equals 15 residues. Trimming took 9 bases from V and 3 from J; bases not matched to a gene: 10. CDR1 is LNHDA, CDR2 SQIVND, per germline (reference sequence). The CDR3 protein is CASSGGTGVDTEAFF. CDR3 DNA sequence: TGTGCCAGCAGCGGGGGGACAGGGGTGGACACTGAAGCTTTCTTT.

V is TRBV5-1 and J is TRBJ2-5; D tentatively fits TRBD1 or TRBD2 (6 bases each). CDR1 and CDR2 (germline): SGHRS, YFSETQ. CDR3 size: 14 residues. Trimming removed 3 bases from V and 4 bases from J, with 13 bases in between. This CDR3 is CASSSGGGVETQYF. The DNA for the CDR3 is TGCGCCAGCAGCTCCGGAGGGGGAGTAGAGACCCAGTACTTC.

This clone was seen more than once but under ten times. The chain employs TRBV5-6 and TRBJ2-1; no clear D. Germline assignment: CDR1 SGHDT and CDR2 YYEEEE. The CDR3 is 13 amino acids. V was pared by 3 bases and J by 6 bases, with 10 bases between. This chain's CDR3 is CASSSARSNEQFF. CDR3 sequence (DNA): TGTGCCAGCAGCTCCGCCCGGAGCAATGAGCAGTTCTTC.